Each of the 29 T cell receptor beta chains below was sequenced from the same sample in a study of blood T cell repertoires in COVID-19. This table comes from immunoSEQ multiplex PCR, and its TCRdb copy is limited to in-frame clones, with some not included. The sample has fewer than 350,000 clones, 81% seen once. Sequenced material: peripheral blood. The receptors were sampled from a woman in her fifties or sixties with active or convalescent COVID-19.

This chain uses TRBV7-2 with TRBJ1-5; no reliable D call. CDR1 and CDR2 (germline): SGHTA, FQGNSA. This CDR3 comprises 13 residues. Between the trimmed V and J ends, which lost 5 bases and 0 bases, there was a span of 5 bases. The CDR3 DNA reads TGTGCCAGCAGCCGAGATAGCAATCAGCCCCAGCATTTT. Its protein product is CASSRDSNQPQHF.

V usage is TRBV30 and J usage is TRBJ1-1; 10 nucleotides line up with TRBD1. The CDR3 totals 14 residues. Trimming took 3 bases from V and 6 from J; bases not matched to a gene: 7. The germline V gene encodes CDR1 GTSNPN and CDR2 SVGIG (reference sequence). DNA of the CDR3: TGTGCCTGGAGGACTAGCGGACAGGGGGCTGAAGCTTTCTTT. Translating gives CAWRTSGQGAEAFF. The full variable domain, completed using reference TRBV30 and TRBJ1-1, is SQTIHQWPATLVQPVGSPLSLECTVEGTSNPNLYWYRQAAGRGLQLLFYSVGIGQISSEVPQNLSASRPQDRQFILSSKKLLLSDSGFYLCAWRTSGQGAEAFFGQGTRLTVV.

The chain combines TRBV7-8 with TRBJ1-1, with TRBD1 identical over 8 bases. V lost 4 bases and J lost 0; bases outside the gene matches: 1. Germline-derived CDR1 and CDR2 are SGHVS and FQNEAQ. The CDR3 is made up of 14 amino acids. CDR3 sequence reads: CASSWDRLNTEAFF. The CDR3 nucleotides read TGTGCCAGCAGCTGGGACAGGTTGAACACTGAAGCTTTCTTT.

CDR3 region: CASSQEGDRSYEQYF. The CDR3 DNA follows: TGCGCCAGCAGCCAAGAAGGGGATCGCTCCTACGAGCAGTACTTC. The chain carries TRBV4-3 and TRBJ2-7; a weak D match, TRBD1 (5 bases). This CDR3 is built from 15 residues. Germline CDR1 reads LGHNA; CDR2 reads YSLEER. The V end lost 0 bases, the J end lost 0 bases, and 9 bases lay between the germline ends.

This sequence joins TRBV19 and TRBJ2-1; TRBD1 is a possible D gene (5 bases). Trimming took off 0 bases at V and 6 bases at J, with 6 bases between the two ends. Germline V gives CDR1 LNHDA, CDR2 SQIVND (reference sequence). CDR3 length: 13 amino acids. The CDR3 region has the DNA TGTGCCAGTAGTATAGATCAGGGCAATGAGCAGTTCTTC. It is translated as CASSIDQGNEQFF.

This chain joins TRBV29-1 and TRBJ2-7; 10 bases match TRBD1. The CDR3 covers 12 residues. CDR1 SQVTM and CDR2 ANQGSEA come from the germline V gene. J was trimmed by 1 base and V by 7 bases; bases with no gene match: 1. DNA of the CDR3: TGCAGCGGGGGACAGGGGTCCTACGAGCAGTACTTC. Translated: CSGGQGSYEQYF.

The rearrangement links TRBV19 to TRBJ1-2, with D hard to call. Germline V gene lookup returns CDR1 LNHDA and CDR2 SQIVND (reference sequence). Trimming removed 4 bases from V and 4 bases from J, with 10 bases in between. The CDR3 has 13 amino acids. The CDR3: CASSTLGPYGYTF. The CDR3 DNA is TGTGCCAGTAGTACCCTTGGGCCCTATGGCTACACCTTC.

The chain recombines TRBV20-1 with TRBJ2-7; D not resolved. The CDR3 consists of 14 residues. Trimming removed 3 bases at V and 3 bases at J, with 15 bases between. CDR1 DFQATT and CDR2 SNEGSKA come from the germline V gene (reference sequence). DNA for the CDR3: TGCAGTGCTAGTCGAGATCCCCCCCGCTACGAGCAGTACTTC. Translation: CSASRDPPRYEQYF.

The J gene is TRBJ1-5, the V gene TRBV30; D call uncertain. V was trimmed by 2 bases and J by 3 bases, leaving 8 bases between them. The CDR3 has 13 residues. Looked up from germline, CDR1 is GTSNPN and CDR2 is SVGIG (reference sequence). As DNA, the CDR3 is TGTGCCTGGAGTCTAACTACCAATCAGCCCCAGCATTTT. It codes for CAWSLTTNQPQHF.

This chain connects TRBV4-1 to TRBJ2-1; D gene uncertain. Trimming left V 2 bases short and J 8 bases short, with 4 bases between. There are 11 residues in the CDR3. Germline V gene lookup returns CDR1 MGHRA and CDR2 YSYEKL. The CDR3 coding sequence is TGCGCCAGCAGCCAACTCCATGAGCAGTTCTTC. Amino acid sequence: CASSQLHEQFF.

In this sample, this clone turned up many times. V is TRBV6-5 and J is TRBJ1-4; D is possibly TRBD1 (5 bases). Between the trimmed V and J ends, which lost 2 bases and 5 bases, there was a span of 15 bases. The CDR3 covers 16 residues. Germline CDR1 reads MNHEY; CDR2 reads SVGAGI. CDR3 nucleotides: TGTGCCAGCAGTTACCAGCCAGGACAAAGGAATGAAAAACTGTTTTTT. Protein sequence: CASSYQPGQRNEKLFF.

The chain has TRBV28 and TRBJ1-2; TRBD1 matches 8 bases. Germline V gives CDR1 MDHEN, CDR2 SYDVKM. Trimming removed 4 bases from V and 4 bases from J; junction bases left unmatched: 2. The CDR3 covers 13 residues. The CDR3 nucleotides read TGTGCCAGCAGTTACGGACAGGGCTATGGCTACACCTTC. Translating gives CASSYGQGYGYTF.

V gene TRBV6-6 combines with J gene TRBJ1-4; D gene ambiguous. CDR3 length: 15 amino acids. The V end was cut by 2 bases, the J end by 0 bases, with 7 bases between. Germline V gene lookup returns CDR1 MNHNY and CDR2 SVGAGI (reference sequence). DNA of the CDR3: TGTGCCAGCAGTTACGTGGGAGCAACTAATGAAAAACTGTTTTTT. Protein product: CASSYVGATNEKLFF.

V and J are TRBV27 and TRBJ2-2, with 9 positions matching TRBD2. V was pared by 2 bases and J by 4 bases, with 5 bases of the junction left unmatched. In germline, CDR1 is MNHEY, CDR2 SMNVEV (reference sequence). The CDR3 spans 16 residues. CDR3 sequence reads: CASSLKSGGPTGELFF. For the CDR3, the DNA is TGTGCCAGCAGTTTAAAAAGCGGGGGGCCCACCGGGGAGCTGTTTTTT.

This chain uses TRBV12-5 with TRBJ2-1; TRBD2 might be the D (5 bases). Trimming removed 5 bases from V and 7 bases from J, with 21 bases in between. The CDR3 length is 16 residues. Germline CDR1 reads LGHNT; CDR2 reads FRNRAP. The CDR3 nucleotides are TGTGCTAGTGGTCCGTTAGGACCTATACGCGGGAATGAGCAGTTCTTC. As protein: CASGPLGPIRGNEQFF.

This clone was recorded once. The rearrangement uses TRBV6-6 and TRBJ1-2, with TRBD1 matching over 9 bases. V dropped 0 bases and J dropped 4; count of bases not matched to a gene: 6. There are 16 residues in the CDR3. CDR1 is MNHNY and CDR2 is SVGAGI in the germline V gene (reference sequence). The CDR3 spells CASSYSQGAQVYGYTF. The CDR3, as DNA: TGTGCCAGCAGTTACTCACAGGGGGCGCAGGTCTATGGCTACACCTTC.

The V and J genes are TRBV5-6 and TRBJ1-2; 9 nucleotides line up with TRBD1. The germline V gene encodes CDR1 SGHDT and CDR2 YYEEEE. Losses at the gene ends were 0 bases for V and 3 bases for J; bases not matched to a gene: 6. The CDR3 has 16 residues. The CDR3 protein is CASSLETGGPYYGYTF. The CDR3 coding sequence is TGTGCCAGCAGCTTGGAGACAGGGGGGCCCTACTATGGCTACACCTTC.

Only a few counts were recorded for this clone. V gene TRBV7-9 combines with J gene TRBJ2-7, with D maybe TRBD1 (5 bases). The CDR3 length is 13 residues. Germline CDR1 SEHNR, CDR2 FQNEAQ (reference sequence). Trimming shortened V by 5 bases and J by 5 bases, and 13 bases separated the two germline ends. The CDR3 reads CASSVGGAHEQYF. The DNA of the CDR3 is TGTGCCAGCAGCGTGGGTGGGGCGCACGAGCAGTACTTC.

This clone was seen just once. J is TRBJ1-6 and V is TRBV18; D is ambiguous. Trimming left V 3 bases short and J 10 bases short, with 16 bases between. The germline CDR1 and CDR2 sequences are KGHSH and LQKENI. The length of the CDR3 is 15 residues. CDR3 amino acids: CASSPRHPRDSPLHF. In nucleotides, the CDR3 is TGTGCCAGCTCACCCAGGCACCCAAGAGACTCACCCCTCCACTTT.

The chain joins TRBV30 to TRBJ1-1, with D tentatively TRBD1 (5 bases). CDR1 is GTSNPN, CDR2 SVGIG, per germline (reference sequence). V shed 2 bases and J shed 2 bases, with 9 bases lying between them. CDR3 length: 13 amino acids. The CDR3 coding sequence is TGTGCCTGGAGTATTGGACAAAACACTGAAGCTTTCTTT. Residues: CAWSIGQNTEAFF.

The gene calls are TRBV25-1 and TRBJ1-4; TRBD1 matches at 8 bases. Trimming removed 5 bases from V and 4 bases from J; junction bases left unmatched: 6. Germline V gene lookup returns CDR1 MGHDK and CDR2 SYGVNS. This CDR3 is built from 15 residues. The CDR3 DNA reads TGTGCCAGCAGTCCCGGACAGGGATTTAATGAAAAACTGTTTTTT. Protein product: CASSPGQGFNEKLFF. The full variable domain, rest sourced from reference TRBV25-1 and TRBJ1-4, is EADIYQTPRYLVIGTGKKITLECSQTMGHDKMYWYQQDPGMELHLIHYSYGVNSTEKGDLSSESTVSRIRTEHFPLTLESARPSHTSQYLCASSPGQGFNEKLFFGSGTQLSVL.

This chain joins TRBV20-1 and TRBJ1-1, with 8 bases aligning to TRBD1. The V gene end was trimmed by 3 bases and the J gene end by 4 bases; junction bases not matched to a gene: 7. The CDR3 totals 14 residues. Germline-derived CDR1 and CDR2 are DFQATT and SNEGSKA (reference sequence). CDR3 DNA: TGCAGTGCTAGTAATCCGCAGGGGGCCACTGAAGCTTTCTTT. Translating gives CSASNPQGATEAFF.

This clone was observed a few times. The chain uses TRBV27 and TRBJ2-7; 8 bases map to TRBD1. Trimming removed 4 bases from V and 4 bases from J; junction bases left unmatched: 12. Germline CDR1 is MNHEY and CDR2 is SMNVEV (reference sequence). This CDR3 is 16 amino acids long. CDR3 in DNA: TGTGCCAGCAGTTCGGGGAGACAGGGGATTAATTACGAGCAGTACTTC. Translating it yields CASSSGRQGINYEQYF.

The chain combines TRBV9 with TRBJ2-2; 7 positions agree with TRBD2. Germline lookup yields CDR1 SGDLS and CDR2 YYNGEE. The CDR3 totals 16 residues. The junction had 5 bases not matched to a gene; V was cut back by 0 bases and J by 3 bases. The CDR3 reads CASSVGLAGDTGELFF. DNA of the CDR3: TGTGCCAGCAGCGTAGGTCTCGCGGGAGACACCGGGGAGCTGTTTTTT.

The chain has TRBV25-1 and TRBJ2-3, with a weak D call TRBD1 (6 bases). The CDR3 is 17 residues long. V lost 3 bases, J lost 9 bases, and 25 bases lay in between. Germline loops: CDR1 MGHDK, CDR2 SYGVNS. The DNA for the CDR3 is TGTGCCAGCAGTGATTCCCGGACAGCACAACGGAAAAGGACGCAGTATTTT. Its protein is CASSDSRTAQRKRTQYF.

As regards this clone: A junction end diverges from the germline sequence, so it may reflect a read error. The rearrangement joins TRBV7-7 to TRBJ2-2, with D perhaps being TRBD1 or TRBD2 (5 bases each). CDR1 is SSHAT and CDR2 is FNYEAQ in the germline V gene (reference sequence). The CDR3 spans 15 residues. CDR3 bases: TGTGCTAGCAGCTTAGAGGGGTTGAACACCGGGGAGCTGTTTTTT. Amino acid sequence: CASSLEGLNTGELFF.

This sequence joins TRBV29-1 and TRBJ1-1; a weak D match, TRBD1 (6 bases). V lost 7 bases, J lost 0 bases, and 12 bases lay in between. The germline V gene encodes CDR1 SQVTM and CDR2 ANQGSEA. This CDR3 is built from 13 residues. CDR3 region: CSGTGHLNTEAFF. The CDR3, as DNA: TGCAGCGGGACGGGACACCTGAACACTGAAGCTTTCTTT. Drawing the rest from reference TRBV29-1 and TRBJ1-1, the complete variable domain is SAVISQKPSRDICQRGTSLTIQCQVDSQVTMMFWYRQQPGQSLTLIATANQGSEATYESGFVIDKFPISRPNLTFSTLTVSNMSPEDSSIYLCSGTGHLNTEAFFGQGTRLTVV.

The sample holds a few counts of this clone. The gene calls are TRBV2 and TRBJ2-7; 10 bases align to TRBD1. CDR3 length: 13 residues. Germline CDR1 SNHLY, CDR2 FYNNEI. With V trimmed by 6 bases and J by 5 bases, 4 bases remained unmatched. The CDR3 loop reads CASSAGTGDEQYF. The CDR3 DNA follows: TGTGCCAGCAGCGCCGGGACAGGGGACGAGCAGTACTTC.

This sequence joins TRBV30 and TRBJ2-7, with TRBD1 identical over 7 bases. The length of the CDR3 is 11 residues. V was clipped by 3 bases and J by 9 bases; unmatched bases: 5. Germline V gene sequence: CDR1 GTSNPN, CDR2 SVGIG (reference sequence). The CDR3 DNA is TGTGCCTGGAGGACAGGGCTCGGGCAGTACTTC. This translates into CAWRTGLGQYF.